Below are 22 T cell receptor beta chains sequenced from a single sample in a study of graft-versus-host responses after intestinal transplantation. TCRdb's copy holds only in-frame clones and misses some; the assay was immunoSEQ multiplex PCR. The sample carries about 8,000 clones, 60% to 70% recorded once. Processing was applied to graft tissue in order to liberate intraepithelial and lamina propria lymphocytes. Here the sequenced sample was ileum tissue, taken around 460 days after transplant. The receptors here all came from a human patient who received an intestinal transplant, so some T cells may come from the graft donor.

Only a few counts were recorded for this clone. The chain carries TRBV28 and TRBJ1-5; TRBD1 matches at 10 bases. This CDR3 spans 14 amino acids. The trim removed 5 bases at V and 7 bases at J, leaving 5 bases unmatched. CDR1 MDHEN and CDR2 SYDVKM come from the germline V gene. The CDR3 reads CASSHDRGHQPQHF. The CDR3 nucleotides read TGTGCCAGCAGTCATGACAGGGGGCACCAGCCCCAGCATTTT. The full variable domain, completed using reference TRBV28 and TRBJ1-5, is DVKVTQSSRYLVKRTGEKVFLECVQDMDHENMFWYRQDPGLGLRLIYFSYDVKMKEKGDIPEGYSVSREKKERFSLILESASTNQTSMYLCASSHDRGHQPQHFGDGTRLSIL.

The chain is built from TRBV2 and TRBJ1-4; D is perhaps TRBD1 (5 bases). The CDR3 length is 15 residues. V was cut by 4 bases and J by 7 bases, with 16 bases left in between. CDR1 SNHLY and CDR2 FYNNEI come from the germline V gene. CDR3 coding DNA: TGTGCCAGCAGTGGTAGGGGACGTGAACGTGAAAAACTGTTTTTT. Its translation: CASSGRGREREKLFF. Full variable domain (remainder filled in from reference TRBV2 and TRBJ1-4): EPEVTQTPSHQVTQMGQEVILRCVPISNHLYFYWYRQILGQKVEFLVSFYNNEISEKSEIFDDQFSVERPDGSNFTLKIRSTKLEDSAMYFCASSGRGREREKLFFGSGTQLSVL.

The rearrangement joins TRBV7-3 to TRBJ2-7; D possibly corresponds to TRBD1 (5 bases). This CDR3 has 12 amino acids. Trimming cost V 5 bases and J 6 bases, with 11 bases left between them. CDR1 is SGHTA, CDR2 FQGTGA, per germline. The CDR3 bases are TGTGCCAGCAGCACCCAGGGTGGCGAGCAGTACGTC. The encoded protein is CASSTQGGEQYV.

This sequence joins TRBV7-9 and TRBJ2-1, with 7 bases lining up with TRBD2. The CDR3 has 18 residues. The V and J ends lost 8 bases and 2 bases, in that order; junction bases with no gene match: 18. CDR1 is SEHNR, CDR2 FQNEAQ, per germline (reference sequence). For the CDR3, the DNA is TGTGCCAGCTCGGATGGGATTGGGGGAGGGACTACCTACAATGAGCAGTTCTTC. Its translation is CASSDGIGGGTTYNEQFF.

The V and J genes are TRBV28 and TRBJ2-3; D is unclear. V lost 2 bases to trimming and J lost 0 bases, with 12 bases between them. The CDR3 covers 16 residues. Germline V gene lookup returns CDR1 MDHEN and CDR2 SYDVKM. This CDR3 is CASSLIRSASTDTQYF. DNA for the CDR3: TGTGCCAGCAGTTTAATCCGCAGCGCTAGCACAGATACGCAGTATTTT.

This clone was counted between two and nine times. The rearrangement links TRBV5-5 to TRBJ1-2; tentative D call: TRBD1 (6 bases). V lost 4 bases, J lost 1 base, and 14 bases lay in between. This CDR3 region has 15 residues. Germline assignment: CDR1 SGHKS and CDR2 YYEKEE (reference sequence). The CDR3 sequence is CASSATTGFNYGYTF. CDR3 nucleotides: TGTGCCAGCAGCGCCACTACAGGGTTTAACTATGGCTACACCTTC.

About this clone: At one end the junction does not follow the germline gene, possibly because of a read error. The rearrangement joins TRBV23-1 to TRBJ2-1; 9 bases fit TRBD1. TRBV23-1 falls under the ORF class, with uncertain function. The CDR3 is made up of 19 amino acids. The CDR3, as DNA: TGCGCAAGCACCGGGGACAGGGCGATCCACGGACTCGCCTACAATGAGCAGTTCTTC. Its translation: CASTGDRAIHGLAYNEQFF.

In this sample, this clone turned up a few times. The rearrangement uses TRBV27 and TRBJ2-3; 8 nucleotides line up with TRBD2. Trimming removed 3 bases from V and 4 bases from J; junction bases left unmatched: 15. Germline V gene data show CDR1 as MNHEY and CDR2 as SMNVEV (reference sequence). The CDR3 loop spans 18 amino acids. The CDR3 sequence: CASSFMGRAGGGADTQYF. The CDR3 region has the DNA TGTGCCAGCAGTTTCATGGGACGTGCGGGGGGCGGGGCAGATACGCAGTATTTT.

The chain uses TRBV27 and TRBJ2-7; perhaps TRBD1 as D (7 bases). This CDR3 contains 14 residues. The V and J ends lost 2 bases and 5 bases respectively, with 13 bases between them. Germline values: CDR1 MNHEY, CDR2 SMNVEV (reference sequence). CDR3 loop: CASSLSFRGDEQYF. CDR3 nucleotides: TGTGCCAGCAGTTTAAGTTTCAGGGGGGACGAGCAGTACTTC.

V and J are TRBV27 and TRBJ2-7; TRBD1 agrees at 8 bases. Looked up from germline, CDR1 is MNHEY and CDR2 is SMNVEV (reference sequence). J was trimmed by 6 bases and V by 11 bases; bases with no gene match: 12. The CDR3 totals 13 residues. The CDR3 DNA is TGTGCCGCATTTCGACAGGGGAGCTGCGAGCAGTACGTC. Translated, it gives CAAFRQGSCEQYV.

V is TRBV15 and J is TRBJ1-2, with 9 bases matching TRBD1. Trimming took 5 bases from V and 2 from J; bases not matched to a gene: 6. The CDR3 extends over 15 amino acids. The germline CDR1 and CDR2 sequences are LNHNV and YYDKDF (reference sequence). CDR3 protein: CATSQDGQGNYGYTF. The CDR3 DNA is TGTGCCACCAGCCAGGATGGACAGGGGAACTATGGCTACACCTTC.

V is TRBV7-6 and J is TRBJ1-6; possibly TRBD1 for D (6 bases). The CDR3 covers 15 residues. Per germline, CDR1 SGHVS and CDR2 FNYEAQ. V lost 5 bases to trimming and J lost 6 bases, with 14 bases between them. CDR3 sequence reads: CASSETGGPNSPLHF. The CDR3 DNA is TGTGCCAGCAGCGAGACCGGGGGGCCTAATTCACCCCTCCACTTT.

The chain combines TRBV28 with TRBJ1-2, with a weak D call TRBD1 (6 bases). Per the germline V gene, CDR1 is MDHEN and CDR2 is SYDVKM. This CDR3 spans 14 amino acids. V was trimmed by 5 bases and J by 2 bases, leaving 12 bases between them. CDR3 amino acids: CASSSHQGNYGYTF. The DNA for the CDR3 is TGTGCCAGCAGTAGCCACCAGGGGAACTATGGCTACACCTTC.

A few counts support this clone. The rearrangement uses TRBV4-1 and TRBJ2-5, with a possible D match to TRBD1 (5 bases). This CDR3 has 14 residues. CDR1 is MGHRA, CDR2 YSYEKL, per germline. Trimming removed 5 bases from V and 1 base from J, with 11 bases in between. CDR3: CASSKGWGQETQYF. The CDR3 DNA reads as TGCGCCAGCAGCAAGGGGTGGGGCCAAGAGACCCAGTACTTC.

This sequence joins TRBV23-1 and TRBJ1-3; no clear D. Being an ORF, TRBV23-1 has a function that is uncertain. The CDR3 runs 17 residues. V was pared by 0 bases and J by 0 bases, with 12 bases between. CDR3 sequence (DNA): TGCGCCAGCAGTCAATCTAGGGTCAGCCCCTCTGGAAACACCATATATTTT. Translation: CASSQSRVSPSGNTIYF.

This clone was seen a single time. The V and J genes are TRBV6-4 and TRBJ2-1; TRBD2 matches 10 bases. The CDR3 has 15 amino acids. Germline V gene data show CDR1 as MRHNA and CDR2 as SNTAGT. Trimming cost V 0 bases and J 7 bases; bases outside gene matches: 3. The CDR3 loop reads CASSDSASGGNEQFF. CDR3 in DNA: TGTGCCAGCAGTGACTCGGCTAGCGGGGGTAATGAGCAGTTCTTC.

CDR3 amino acids: CASSLAGSYGYTF. CDR3 sequence (DNA): TGTGCCAGCAGCTTAGCAGGGAGTTATGGCTACACCTTC. This rearrangement joins TRBV7-9 to TRBJ1-2; D remains ambiguous. The CDR3 has 13 residues. Trimming left V 0 bases short and J 5 bases short, with 7 bases between. The germline CDR1 and CDR2 sequences are SEHNR and FQNEAQ (reference sequence).

This chain joins TRBV6-5 and TRBJ1-1; TRBD1 matches 7 bases. Germline lookup yields CDR1 MNHEY and CDR2 SVGAGI. The CDR3 covers 12 residues. After removal of 8 bases from V and 0 bases from J, the junction contained 0 bases not matched to a gene. CDR3 DNA: TGTGCCAGCGGGACAGTGAACACTGAAGCTTTCTTT. It encodes CASGTVNTEAFF.

Only a few counts were recorded for this clone. J is TRBJ2-7 and V is TRBV5-5, with TRBD2 identical over 12 bases. V lost 5 bases to trimming and J lost 4 bases; unmatched junction nucleotides: 10. The CDR3 sequence is 16 residues long. Germline CDR1 reads SGHKS; CDR2 reads YYEKEE (reference sequence). CDR3 coding DNA: TGTGCCAGCAGTTCCTCTAGCGGGAGGGCCCCATACGAGCAGTACTTC. Translation gives CASSSSSGRAPYEQYF. The full variable domain, with the rest looked up from reference TRBV5-5 and TRBJ2-7, is DAGVTQSPTHLIKTRGQQVTLRCSPISGHKSVSWYQQVLGQGPQFIFQYYEKEERGRGNFPDRFSARQFPNYSSELNVNALLLGDSALYLCASSSSSGRAPYEQYFGPGTRLTVT.

Only one count was recorded for this clone. The J gene is TRBJ1-1, the V gene TRBV21-1. TRBV21-1 represents a pseudogene. This CDR3 has 16 amino acids. CDR3 sequence (DNA): TGTGCCAGCAGCCATCCGGTCCGGGTCGAGAACACTGAAGCTTTCTTT. Translating it yields CASSHPVRVENTEAFF.

Regarding this clone: Other DNA sequences within the sample encode an identical CDR3. The V call is TRBV9, the J call TRBJ2-5; the D call may be TRBD1 or TRBD2 (6 bases each). The germline CDR1 and CDR2 sequences are SGDLS and YYNGEE. V gave up 1 base and J gave up 2 bases, with 12 bases separating them. The CDR3 totals 15 residues. The CDR3 coding sequence is TGTGCCAGCAGCGTATATGGGGGGCTTCAAGAGACCCAGTACTTC. It yields the protein CASSVYGGLQETQYF.

The rearrangement links TRBV4-1 to TRBJ2-7, with D uncertain. CDR3 length: 11 residues. Trimming removed 3 bases from V and 6 bases from J, with 6 bases in between. The germline V gene has CDR1 MGHRA and CDR2 YSYEKL. The CDR3 loop is CASSHSSEQYF. In nucleotides, the CDR3 is TGCGCCAGCAGCCATTCTTCCGAGCAGTACTTC.